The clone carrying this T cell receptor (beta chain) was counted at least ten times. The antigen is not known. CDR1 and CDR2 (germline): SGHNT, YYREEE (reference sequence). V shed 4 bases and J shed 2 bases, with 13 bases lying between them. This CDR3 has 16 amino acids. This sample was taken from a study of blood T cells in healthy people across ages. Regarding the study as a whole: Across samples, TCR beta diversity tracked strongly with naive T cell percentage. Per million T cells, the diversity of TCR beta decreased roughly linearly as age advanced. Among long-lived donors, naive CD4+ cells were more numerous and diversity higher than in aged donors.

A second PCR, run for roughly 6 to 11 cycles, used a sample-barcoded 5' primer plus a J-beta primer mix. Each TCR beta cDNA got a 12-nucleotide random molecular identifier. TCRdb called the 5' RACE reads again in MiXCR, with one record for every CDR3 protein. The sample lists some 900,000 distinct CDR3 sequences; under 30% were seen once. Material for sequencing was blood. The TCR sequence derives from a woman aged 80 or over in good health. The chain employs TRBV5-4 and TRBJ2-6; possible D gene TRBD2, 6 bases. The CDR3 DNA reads TGTGCCAGCAGCGAACCGGGAGCCACTGGGGCCAACGTCCTGACTTTC. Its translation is CASSEPGATGANVLTF.